These 15 T cell receptor beta chains were sequenced from one sample in a study of blood T cell repertoires in COVID-19. Profiling relied on immunoSEQ multiplex PCR, and the TCRdb table lists in-frame clones only, not all of them. This sample has 60,000 to 65,000 clones; roughly 76% occur once, and the top ten carry 5.3%. Sequencing input: peripheral blood. The receptors come from a human donor in a cohort sampled during active COVID-19.

In this sample, this clone turned up once. The CDR3 spells CATSREGLSSTDTQYF. The CDR3 region has the DNA TGTGCCACCAGCAGAGAGGGACTATCTAGCACAGATACGCAGTATTTT. V gene TRBV15 combines with J gene TRBJ2-3; 7 nucleotides match TRBD2. Per the germline V gene, CDR1 is LNHNV and CDR2 is YYDKDF (reference sequence). The CDR3 length is 16 residues. J gave up 0 bases and V 0 bases, and 3 bases lay outside the gene matches.

The chain couples TRBV5-5 to TRBJ1-2; D is unclear. The CDR3 consists of 12 residues. Trimming pared 0 bases from V and 8 bases from J, leaving 8 bases between. Germline-derived CDR1 and CDR2 are SGHKS and YYEKEE (reference sequence). Here the CDR3 DNA reads TGTGCCAGCAGCTTGGAGTACACAGGCTACACCTTC. Translated: CASSLEYTGYTF.

The V call is TRBV6-6, the J call TRBJ2-3, with TRBD2 as a possible D gene (6 bases). The V gene's germline CDR1 is MNHNY and CDR2 SVGAGI (reference sequence). Deletions cut 7 bases from V and 1 base from J, with 12 bases between. The CDR3 contains 14 residues. As DNA, the CDR3 is TGTGCCAGCACCCTCAGGGAGGGCACAGATACGCAGTATTTT. Protein sequence: CASTLREGTDTQYF.

There are a few counts of this clone. The chain couples TRBV19 to TRBJ1-1; 7 nucleotides align to TRBD1. Germline V gene lookup returns CDR1 LNHDA and CDR2 SQIVND (reference sequence). This CDR3 comprises 12 residues. J lost 5 bases, V lost 6 bases, and 3 bases had no gene match. CDR3: CASRTGQTEAFF. The CDR3 DNA sequence: TGTGCCAGTAGGACAGGGCAGACTGAAGCTTTCTTT.

CDR3 bases: TGTGCCAGCAGCCACAACTTCTACGAGCAGTACTTC. Translating it yields CASSHNFYEQYF. The chain has TRBV3-1 (or the pseudogene TRBV3-2) and TRBJ2-7; unclear D gene. The CDR3 sequence is 12 residues long. Trimming cost V 3 bases and J 3 bases, with 6 bases left between them. Germline V lookup: CDR1 LGHDT, CDR2 YNNKEL (reference sequence).

The gene calls are TRBV5-6 and TRBJ1-5, with TRBD1 matching over 7 bases. This CDR3 is built from 15 residues. V gave up 0 bases and J gave up 6 bases; unmatched junction bases: 6. From germline, CDR1 is SGHDT and CDR2 YYEEEE. The DNA for the CDR3 is TGTGCCAGCAGCTTGGGGGGACAGTTACTTCAGCCCCAGCATTTT. Translated: CASSLGGQLLQPQHF.

The J gene is TRBJ2-1, the V gene TRBV6-2 or TRBV6-3, with 7 nucleotides matching TRBD2. The germline CDR1 and CDR2 sequences are MNHEY and SVGEGT. There are 16 residues in the CDR3. V lost 0 bases and J lost 8; bases outside the gene matches: 10. CDR3 DNA sequence: TGTGCCAGCAGTTACTCCAGCGGGGCCCATCGGTATGAGCAGTTCTTC. Amino acid sequence: CASSYSSGAHRYEQFF.

This rearrangement joins TRBV28 to TRBJ2-1; 14 bases map to TRBD2. The CDR3 contains 16 residues. Trimming removed 3 bases from V and 8 bases from J; junction bases left unmatched: 6. Germline V gives CDR1 MDHEN, CDR2 SYDVKM. For the CDR3, the DNA is TGTGCCAGCAGTTTTAGGACTAGCGGGGGGCCCTATGAGCAGTTCTTC. This codes for CASSFRTSGGPYEQFF.

V is TRBV7-2 and J is TRBJ2-5; TRBD2 matches 9 bases. The length of the CDR3 is 17 residues. The V and J ends lost 5 bases and 0 bases, in that order; junction bases with no gene match: 10. CDR1 and CDR2 from the germline V gene are SGHTA and FQGNSA. This chain's CDR3 is CASSPISGGTYQETQYF. The CDR3 region has the DNA TGTGCCAGCAGCCCTATTAGCGGGGGAACGTACCAAGAGACCCAGTACTTC.

The table lists this clone with a count of one. The chain combines TRBV4-1 with TRBJ2-5; 7 nucleotides match TRBD1. V shed 1 base and J 5 bases; nucleotides not matched to a gene: 7. Germline lookup yields CDR1 MGHRA and CDR2 YSYEKL. CDR3 length equals 15 residues. CDR3 bases: TGCGCCAGCAGCCAAGGATACAGGGGTGGGGAGACCCAGTACTTC. As protein: CASSQGYRGGETQYF.

The rearrangement joins TRBV2 to TRBJ1-2; TRBD1 might be the D (5 bases). CDR3 length: 12 amino acids. V was cut by 9 bases and J by 2 bases, with 10 bases left in between. In germline, CDR1 is SNHLY, CDR2 FYNNEI. The CDR3 loop is CASAGLNYGYTF. The CDR3, as DNA: TGTGCCAGTGCGGGGCTCAACTATGGCTACACCTTC. The variable domain in full, completed from reference TRBV2 and TRBJ1-2, reads EPEVTQTPSHQVTQMGQEVILRCVPISNHLYFYWYRQILGQKVEFLVSFYNNEISEKSEIFDDQFSVERPDGSNFTLKIRSTKLEDSAMYFCASAGLNYGYTFGSGTRLTVV.

The gene calls are TRBV5-6 and TRBJ1-1; D remains unclear. V lost 1 base and J 6 bases, leaving 10 bases between the germline ends. This CDR3 spans 13 amino acids. CDR1 is SGHDT, CDR2 YYEEEE, per germline. CDR3 sequence reads: CASSLFQAAEAFF. In nucleotides, the CDR3 is TGTGCCAGCAGCTTGTTCCAGGCCGCTGAAGCTTTCTTT.

This clone has only one observation. The chain combines TRBV30 with TRBJ2-3, with TRBD2 as a possible D gene (6 bases). The CDR3 spans 14 residues. The germline V and J ends were trimmed by 3 bases and 6 bases, with 16 bases remaining between them. Per germline, CDR1 GTSNPN and CDR2 SVGIG (reference sequence). The CDR3 loop reads CAWSDGTPADTQYF. The CDR3 coding sequence is TGTGCCTGGAGCGACGGGACTCCCGCCGATACGCAGTATTTT.

To note about this clone: Sequence at one end of the junction differs from germline and may be a read error. The chain uses TRBV25-1 and TRBJ1-1; 10 nucleotides line up with TRBD1. The CDR3 is made up of 11 amino acids. Germline V gene sequence: CDR1 MGHDK, CDR2 SYGVNS. CDR3 sequence (DNA): TGTGCCAGCAGTGGACAGGGGGCTGGTGTCTTT. Translated, it gives CASSGQGAGVF. The full variable domain, rest sourced from reference TRBV25-1 and TRBJ1-1, is EADIYQTPRYLVIGTGKKITLECSQTMGHDKMYWYQQDPGMELHLIHYSYGVNSTEKGDLSSESTVSRIRTEHFPLTLESARPSHTSQYLCASSGQGAGVFGQGTRLTVV.

The chain carries TRBV15 and TRBJ2-7; 7 bases align to TRBD1. This CDR3 region has 14 residues. CDR1 and CDR2 from the germline V gene are LNHNV and YYDKDF (reference sequence). J gave up 2 bases and V 1 base, and 2 bases lay outside the gene matches. The CDR3 DNA sequence: TGTGCCACCAGCAGAGCAGGGGGTCCCTACGAGCAGTACTTC. Its translation is CATSRAGGPYEQYF. Full variable domain (rest looked up from reference TRBV15 and TRBJ2-7): DAMVIQNPRYQVTQFGKPVTLSCSQTLNHNVMYWYQQKSSQAPKLLFHYYDKDFNNEADTPDNFQSRRPNTSFCFLDIRSPGLGDTAMYLCATSRAGGPYEQYFGPGTRLTVT.